The 11 T cell receptor beta chains given below trace back to one sample, sequenced in a study of cytomegalovirus exposure and HLA in healthy donors. The PCR made use of 60 Vbeta and 13 Jbeta primers. Clones were sequenced by immunoSEQ multiplex PCR, and TCRdb holds only the in-frame ones, with some missing. The table lists 100,000 to 150,000 clones, 80% of them singletons. The sample consisted of PBMCs. These receptors all come from a woman in her 40s in good health and CMV-seronegative.

The rearrangement links TRBV7-2 to TRBJ2-3, with a possible D match to TRBD2 (6 bases). The germline V gene encodes CDR1 SGHTA and CDR2 FQGNSA. The CDR3 sequence is 16 residues long. Trimming took 4 bases from V and 0 from J, leaving 14 bases between them. CDR3 residues: CASSSRDWASTDTQYF. The CDR3 DNA sequence: TGTGCCAGCAGCTCAAGGGACTGGGCTAGCACAGATACGCAGTATTTT.

This chain links TRBV5-1 with TRBJ1-6; D is ambiguous. From germline, CDR1 is SGHRS and CDR2 YFSETQ. V was cut by 0 bases and J by 4 bases, with 14 bases left in between. This CDR3 comprises 17 residues. CDR3 coding DNA: TGCGCCAGCAGCTTGGAACTCCAGGCCCCTTATAATTCACCCCTCCACTTT. It codes for CASSLELQAPYNSPLHF.

In its sample, this clone was seen a few times. V gene TRBV7-3 combines with J gene TRBJ2-7; no clear D. The CDR3 is 15 amino acids. The germline gives CDR1 SGHTA, CDR2 FQGTGA. V dropped 0 bases and J dropped 5 bases, with 14 bases sitting between them. CDR3 protein: CASSLTSSGTHEQYF. DNA of the CDR3: TGTGCCAGCAGCTTAACTAGTTCAGGTACCCACGAGCAGTACTTC.

V is TRBV6-5 and J is TRBJ2-1; TRBD2 aligns across 11 bases. V trimming: 6 bases; J trimming: 7 bases; junction bases outside the gene matches: 2. The CDR3 is made up of 13 amino acids. Germline CDR1 and CDR2: MNHEY and SVGAGI. The CDR3 sequence is CASRTSGTNEQFF. CDR3 DNA sequence: TGTGCCAGCAGGACTAGCGGGACTAATGAGCAGTTCTTC.

This rearrangement joins TRBV20-1 to TRBJ1-2; D call uncertain. This CDR3 is 11 amino acids long. V was clipped by 3 bases and J by 2 bases, with 4 bases between them. Germline V gives CDR1 DFQATT, CDR2 SNEGSKA (reference sequence). The DNA of the CDR3 is TGCAGTGCTAGGGAGAACTATGGCTACACCTTC. This encodes CSARENYGYTF.

Only one count was recorded for this clone. This chain connects TRBV29-1 to TRBJ1-2; maybe TRBD1 (6 bases). This CDR3 spans 13 amino acids. With 4 bases removed from V and 8 bases from J, the gap between germline ends came to 17 bases. Germline V lookup: CDR1 SQVTM, CDR2 ANQGSEA. CDR3 sequence: CSVGDPQGGGYTF. For the CDR3, the DNA is TGCAGCGTTGGGGACCCACAGGGCGGCGGCTACACCTTC.

This clone showed up just a few times. As DNA, the CDR3 is TGTGCCAGCAGCCCCGGAGGGACCGAGCAGTACTTC. Translation: CASSPGGTEQYF. The rearrangement links TRBV7-3 to TRBJ2-7, with a tentative D call TRBD2 (6 bases). The CDR3 contains 12 residues. Germline CDR1 and CDR2: SGHTA and FQGTGA. V dropped 5 bases and J dropped 6 bases, with 11 bases sitting between them.

The V and J genes are TRBV6-5 and TRBJ1-1; D remains ambiguous. Per the germline V gene, CDR1 is MNHEY and CDR2 is SVGAGI. This CDR3 has 13 residues. The V gene lost 4 bases and the J gene lost 9 bases, with 15 bases spanning the gap. The CDR3 DNA follows: TGTGCCAGCAGTTCCCCGCAAGGAGGTAAAGCTTTCTTT. Amino acids: CASSSPQGGKAFF.

CDR3 loop: CASIRPGQGAEKLFF. Written as DNA, the CDR3 is TGTGCCAGCATACGCCCGGGACAGGGGGCTGAAAAACTGTTTTTT. The genes are TRBV6-6 and TRBJ1-4; TRBD1 matches 12 bases. Germline V lookup: CDR1 MNHNY, CDR2 SVGAGI (reference sequence). The V gene end was trimmed by 7 bases and the J gene end by 7 bases; junction bases not matched to a gene: 7. The CDR3 totals 15 residues.

This clone was counted between two and nine times. The CDR3 spells CASSPRGGFYNEQFF. The CDR3 DNA reads as TGTGCCAGCAGTCCAAGAGGCGGGTTCTACAATGAGCAGTTCTTC. V is TRBV27 and J is TRBJ2-1, with a tentative D call TRBD2 (5 bases). V was clipped by 5 bases and J by 3 bases, with 14 bases between them. From germline, CDR1 is MNHEY and CDR2 SMNVEV (reference sequence). The CDR3 is 15 amino acids.

This clone was seen more than once but under ten times. The chain uses TRBV5-1 and TRBJ2-3; D is uncertain. Germline CDR1 and CDR2: SGHRS and YFSETQ. V was trimmed by 0 bases and J by 8 bases, leaving 16 bases between them. The CDR3 is made up of 15 amino acids. The CDR3 region has the DNA TGCGCCAGCAGCTTGGGTCCAGCCCCCCCAGGTACGCAGTATTTT. Its translation is CASSLGPAPPGTQYF.